This TCR beta chain was found in a study of T cell responses to AZD1222 COVID-19 vaccine. Study results and limitations: All repertoire sampling was performed exclusively after the peak T cell response. Donors, mostly white British, included more females; clonal diversity was possibly underestimated. Nearly half of spike-specific TCRs reportedly target unmutated variant regions.

Generated by immunoSEQ multiplex PCR, the TCRdb table keeps only in-frame clones and is missing some. Counted here are some 200,000 clones, roughly nine tenths occurring once; the ten biggest clones make up 1.5% to 2%. The germline gives CDR1 SNHLY, CDR2 FYNNEI. The CDR3 loop spans 18 amino acids. V dropped 5 bases and J dropped 0; count of bases not matched to a gene: 10. Remarks on this clone: Its antigen remains unknown.

This chain joins TRBV2 and TRBJ1-2, with 12 bases aligning to TRBD1. The clonotype comes from an adult who received the AZD1222 COVID-19 vaccine. The sequenced sample was peripheral blood, obtained 28 days after the second AZD1222 dose. CDR3 sequence reads: CASSPLPGQGASNYGYTF. Here the CDR3 DNA reads TGTGCCAGCAGTCCACTCCCGGGACAGGGGGCCTCTAACTATGGCTACACCTTC.